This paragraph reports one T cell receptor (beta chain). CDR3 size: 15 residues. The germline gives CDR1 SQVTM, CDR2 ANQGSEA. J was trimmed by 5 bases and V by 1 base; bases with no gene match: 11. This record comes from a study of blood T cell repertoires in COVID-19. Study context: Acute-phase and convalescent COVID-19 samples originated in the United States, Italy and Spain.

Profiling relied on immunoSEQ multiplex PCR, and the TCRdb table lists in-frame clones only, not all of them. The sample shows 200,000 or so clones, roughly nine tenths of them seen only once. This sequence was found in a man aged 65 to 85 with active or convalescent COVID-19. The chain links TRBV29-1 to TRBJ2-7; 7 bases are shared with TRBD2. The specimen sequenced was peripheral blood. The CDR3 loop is CSVEGGEGRSHEQYF. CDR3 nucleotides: TGCAGCGTTGAAGGGGGGGAGGGGAGGTCCCACGAGCAGTACTTC.